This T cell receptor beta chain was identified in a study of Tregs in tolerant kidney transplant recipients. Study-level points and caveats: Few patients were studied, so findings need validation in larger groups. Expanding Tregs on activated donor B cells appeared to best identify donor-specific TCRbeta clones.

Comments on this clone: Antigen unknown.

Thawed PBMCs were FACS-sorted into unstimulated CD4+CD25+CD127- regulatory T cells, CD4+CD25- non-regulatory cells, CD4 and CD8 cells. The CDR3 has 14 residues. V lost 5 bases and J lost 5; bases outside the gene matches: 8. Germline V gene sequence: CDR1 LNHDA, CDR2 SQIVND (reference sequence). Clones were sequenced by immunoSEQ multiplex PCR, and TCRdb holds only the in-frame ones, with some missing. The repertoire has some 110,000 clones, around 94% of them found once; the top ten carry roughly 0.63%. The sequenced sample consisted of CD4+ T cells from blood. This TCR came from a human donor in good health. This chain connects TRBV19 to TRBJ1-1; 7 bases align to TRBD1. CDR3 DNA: TGTGCCAGTAGTTTGGACAGGATGAGGACTGAAGCTTTCTTT. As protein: CASSLDRMRTEAFF.